A selection of T cell receptor beta chains follows, all from one sample in a study of blood T cell repertoires in COVID-19. The repertoire was sequenced with immunoSEQ multiplex PCR; TCRdb's copy has only in-frame clones and lacks some. This sample has about 180,000 clones, with around 80% found just once. Sequencing input: peripheral blood. Receptors originate from a man aged 65 to 79 with active or convalescent COVID-19. Both conserved end residues are part of each CDR3. Fields, in order: D gene, CDR3 length, J gene, clone size, V gene, CDR3 protein, CDR3 DNA. The D gene is left open where the match is weak. Some rows have no size entry. The others give once, few or many, or a class for an expanded clone.

D: TRBD2
length: 14
J: TRBJ2-7
size: -
V: TRBV13
CDR3: CASSPGLGSYEQYF
DNA: TGTGCCAGCAGCCCGGGACTAGGTTCCTACGAGCAGTACTTC

D: -
length: 13
J: TRBJ1-5
size: -
V: TRBV24-1
CDR3: CATSGGDVGPQHF
DNA: TGTGCCACCAGCGGGGGGGACGTAGGGCCCCAGCATTTT

D: TRBD1
length: 15
J: TRBJ1-2
size: -
V: TRBV6-5
CDR3: CASREGPGQAYGYTF
DNA: TGTGCCAGCAGGGAGGGACCGGGACAGGCCTATGGCTACACCTTC

D: TRBD1
length: 13
J: TRBJ1-1
size: -
V: TRBV30
CDR3: CAWNRQGATEAFF
DNA: TGTGCCTGGAACCGACAGGGAGCCACTGAAGCTTTCTTT

D: -
length: 15
J: TRBJ1-4
size: -
V: TRBV11-2
CDR3: CASSLAPLGAEKLFF
DNA: TGTGCCAGCAGCTTAGCCCCCCTTGGGGCTGAAAAACTGTTTTTT

D: -
length: 16
J: TRBJ1-2
size: few
V: TRBV19
CDR3: CASSPRDVRQRGGYTF
DNA: TGTGCCAGTAGTCCACGGGATGTGCGCCAACGGGGTGGCTACACCTTC

D: -
length: 12
J: TRBJ2-7
size: -
V: TRBV29-1
CDR3: CSCGAGNYEQYF
DNA: TGCAGCTGCGGGGCAGGGAATTACGAGCAGTACTTC

D: TRBD1
length: 14
J: TRBJ1-1
size: few
V: TRBV6-5
CDR3: CASPDRGRGTEAFF
DNA: TGTGCCAGCCCCGACAGGGGGCGCGGCACTGAAGCTTTCTTT

D: -
length: 14
J: TRBJ2-7
size: few
V: TRBV27
CDR3: CASSPAGTNYEQYF
DNA: TGTGCCAGCAGTCCTGCTGGGACAAATTACGAGCAGTACTTC

D: -
length: 13
J: TRBJ1-1
size: -
V: TRBV29-1
CDR3: CSVESPAGSEAFF
DNA: TGCAGCGTTGAGTCCCCGGCGGGGAGTGAAGCTTTCTTT

D: TRBD1
length: 15
J: TRBJ1-2
size: few
V: TRBV19
CDR3: CASTSGQGVNYGYTF
DNA: TGTGCCAGTACCTCGGGACAGGGGGTTAATTATGGCTACACCTTC

D: -
length: 11
J: TRBJ2-7
size: once
V: TRBV5-1
CDR3: CAPSPVDEQYF
DNA: TGCGCCCCCTCCCCGGTCGACGAGCAGTACTTC

D: -
length: 18
J: TRBJ1-5
size: -
V: TRBV6-1
CDR3: CASSEVAVTDLSNQPQHF
DNA: TGTGCCAGCAGTGAAGTAGCCGTGACAGATCTTAGCAATCAGCCCCAGCATTTT

D: -
length: 15
J: TRBJ2-5
size: -
V: TRBV7-2
CDR3: CASSLAGGYQETQYF
DNA: TGTGCCAGCAGCTTAGCCGGGGGATACCAAGAGACCCAGTACTTC

D: TRBD2
length: 15
J: TRBJ2-3
size: -
V: TRBV6-6
CDR3: CASSLLAGGTDTQYF
DNA: TGTGCCAGCAGTTTACTAGCGGGGGGCACAGATACGCAGTATTTT

D: -
length: 13
J: TRBJ1-2
size: -
V: TRBV7-8
CDR3: CASSLSGREGYTF
DNA: TGTGCCAGCAGCTTATCGGGCAGGGAAGGCTACACCTTC

D: TRBD2
length: 14
J: TRBJ2-1
size: -
V: TRBV7-2
CDR3: CASSDSGTSNEQFF
DNA: TGTGCCAGCAGCGACTCCGGGACTAGCAATGAGCAGTTCTTC